The 10 T cell receptor beta chains reported below all come from one sample, sequenced in a study of T cell changes during pregnancy in multiple sclerosis. Assay: immunoSEQ multiplex PCR; the TCRdb copy retains only in-frame clones and omits some. The sample carries over 30,000 clones, 70% to 90% recorded once. This sample comprised CD8+ T cells from peripheral blood mononuclear cells, obtained in the third trimester of pregnancy. These receptors all stem from a female donor with multiple sclerosis, enrolled in a pregnancy study.

The V and J genes are TRBV7-2 and TRBJ2-1; 9 nucleotides line up with TRBD1. This CDR3 region has 15 residues. V lost 5 bases, J lost 2 bases, and 4 bases stayed unmatched. Per the germline V gene, CDR1 is SGHTA and CDR2 is FQGNSA. The CDR3 DNA follows: TGTGCCAGCAGCCGGGGACAGGGAACCTACAATGAGCAGTTCTTC. Encoded protein: CASSRGQGTYNEQFF.

The chain employs TRBV9 and TRBJ1-1; 10 nucleotides match TRBD1. This CDR3 has 14 amino acids. V was pared by 3 bases and J by 8 bases, with 7 bases of the junction left unmatched. Germline CDR1 and CDR2: SGDLS and YYNGEE. The CDR3 DNA sequence: TGTGCCAGCAGCGGGGGACAGGGGAAACTAGAAGCTTTCTTT. Translation gives CASSGGQGKLEAFF.

The V and J genes are TRBV11-3 and TRBJ2-6; D is undetermined. Trimming shortened V by 5 bases and J by 0 bases, and 11 bases separated the two germline ends. Germline loops: CDR1 SGHNT, CDR2 YENEEA. The CDR3 is 16 amino acids. The CDR3 region is CASSAGFPSGANVLTF. In DNA, the CDR3 is TGTGCCAGCAGCGCTGGCTTCCCCTCTGGGGCCAACGTCCTGACTTTC.

The CDR3, as DNA: TGCGCCAGCAGCCAAGGTCACACGGGGGGGATATACAATGAGCAGTTCTTC. Its translation is CASSQGHTGGIYNEQFF. The chain links TRBV4-3 to TRBJ2-1, with TRBD2 identical over 8 bases. The CDR3 length is 17 residues. After removal of 1 base from V and 4 bases from J, the junction contained 9 bases not matched to a gene. Germline V CDR1 and CDR2: LGHNA, YSLEER.

The CDR3 is CASSGGQGGEKLFF. Written as DNA, the CDR3 is TGCGCCAGCAGTGGTGGGCAGGGAGGTGAAAAACTGTTTTTT. The J gene is TRBJ1-4, the V gene TRBV5-1; possible D gene TRBD1, 5 bases. The ends were cut back, 5 bases at V and 7 bases at J, with 15 bases in the middle. This CDR3 is built from 14 residues. Germline CDR1 and CDR2: SGHRS and YFSETQ.

This clone appeared a few times. V and J are TRBV6-1 and TRBJ1-3; D may be TRBD1 (5 bases). The CDR3 is made up of 15 amino acids. Trimming stripped 2 bases from V and 0 bases from J, with 8 bases between. Looked up from germline, CDR1 is MNHNS and CDR2 is SASEGT. The CDR3: CASSEQQDSGNTIYF. Written as DNA, the CDR3 is TGTGCCAGCAGTGAACAACAGGACTCTGGAAACACCATATATTTT.

The chain is built from TRBV27 and TRBJ2-3, with a weak D call TRBD2 (5 bases). The V gene's germline CDR1 is MNHEY and CDR2 SMNVEV (reference sequence). This CDR3 has 15 amino acids. Trimming removed 5 bases from V and 2 bases from J, with 14 bases in between. CDR3: CASSRGLPNTDTQYF. DNA for the CDR3: TGTGCCAGCAGTCGTGGACTGCCGAACACAGATACGCAGTATTTT.

The J gene is TRBJ2-1, the V gene TRBV7-9; 9 bases fit TRBD1. The germline gives CDR1 SEHNR, CDR2 FQNEAQ (reference sequence). The CDR3 is 18 amino acids. V lost 2 bases, J lost 1 base, and 9 bases stayed unmatched. Here the CDR3 reads CASSLPGGTGRSYNEQFF. CDR3 DNA: TGTGCCAGCAGCTTACCCGGGGGGACAGGGAGGTCCTACAATGAGCAGTTCTTC.

The V and J genes are TRBV6-5 and TRBJ1-1; TRBD1 matches at 9 bases. The CDR3 sequence is 13 residues long. The trim removed 4 bases at V and 10 bases at J, leaving 7 bases unmatched. The germline V gene encodes CDR1 MNHEY and CDR2 SVGAGI. In DNA form, the CDR3 reads TGTGCCAGCAGTTCACAGGGGGCAGATCGAGCTTTCTTT. Amino acids: CASSSQGADRAFF.

The chain has TRBV4-2 and TRBJ2-3; weak D call: TRBD1 (5 bases). The V gene's germline CDR1 is LGHNA and CDR2 YNFKEQ. Trimming left V 4 bases short and J 0 bases short, with 11 bases between. The CDR3 consists of 15 residues. CDR3 coding DNA: TGTGCCAGCAGCCTACAGGACCCAAGCACAGATACGCAGTATTTT. It is translated as CASSLQDPSTDTQYF.